These T cell receptor beta chains were read from a single sample in a study of tumor-infiltrating lymphocytes in primary liver carcinoma. One entry per CDR3 protein, called by TCRdb with MiXCR from the multiplex PCR reads. Of roughly 25,000 distinct CDR3 sequences listed, approximately 78% are singletons. Input material: liver tumor tissue from sampling region 3. The receptor set was obtained from a man between 40 and 49 years old with primary liver carcinoma and hepatitis B virus infection. Both conserved end residues are part of each CDR3. D genes are given only for firm matches. The size field is filled for only some rows; it gives once, few, many or a size class.

v_gene	j_gene	d_gene	abundance	CDR3aa	CDR3nt
TRBV6-2/TRBV6-3	TRBJ2-7	NA	NA	CGSGGPWGSIYHEQYF	TGTGGCAGCGGTGGCCCCTGGGGATCCATTTACCACGAGCAGTACTTC
TRBV29-1	TRBJ2-1	NA	once	CNFAMSGPGEHFF	TGCAACTTTGCCATGTCAGGCCCGGGGGAGCATTTCTTC
TRBV5-1	TRBJ2-3	NA	NA	CASGLGTGDWGDTQYF	TGCGCTAGCGGCTTGGGAACGGGGGATTGGGGAGATACGCAGTATTTT
TRBV5-1	TRBJ2-2	NA	NA	CASSLADFDPVGELFF	TGCGCCAGCAGCTTGGCGGACTTTGATCCCGTCGGGGAGTTGTTTTTT
TRBV4-2	TRBJ2-7	TRBD2	medium-sized	CASSQEGLAGGLSYEQYF	TGTGCCAGCAGCCAAGAGGGACTAGCGGGAGGCCTCTCCTACGAGCAGTACTTC
TRBV11-2	TRBJ1-4	NA	NA	CAGSLDGFANDKLFF	TGTGCCGGCAGCTTAGACGGGTTCGCTAACGATAAACTGTTTTTT
TRBV7-2	TRBJ2-7	NA	NA	CASSLRASSYEQYF	TGTGCCAGCAGCTTAAGGGCCTCCTCCTACGAGCAGTACTTC
TRBV29-1	TRBJ2-7	NA	NA	CSVGTNYKHYF	TGCAGCGTCGGGACAAATTACAAGCACTACTTC
TRBV4-1	TRBJ2-2	TRBD1	NA	CANNDLDRGLTGEMFF	TGCGCCAATAACGATCTGGACAGGGGGTTAACCGGGGAGATGTTTTTT
TRBV24-1	TRBJ2-6	TRBD1	once	CATSDTGTGDPGANVLTF	TGTGCCACCAGTGATACCGGGACAGGTGACCCTGGGGCCAACGTCCTAACTTTC
TRBV12-3/TRBV12-4	TRBJ1-5	NA	NA	CANTFGQGSNQPQHF	TGTGCCAACACATTTGGGCAAGGAAGCAATCAGCCCCAGCATTTT
TRBV4-2	TRBJ2-2	TRBD1	NA	CAGCQILVTGDSPGELFF	TGTGCCGGCTGCCAAATACTTGTGACAGGGGATTCCCCCGGGGAGCTGTTTTTT
TRBV4-1	TRBJ2-7	NA	NA	CASNQVPPYEQYF	TGCGCCAGCAACCAAGTCCCGCCCTACGAGCAATACTTC